The sequence of this T cell receptor (beta chain) was determined in a study of human T cells and chemical hapten exposure. The overall study: Weekly administration of diphenylcyclopropenone to the scalp of patients continued throughout the approximately 24-week study.

From the RACE reads, TCRdb called clonotypes with MiXCR, one entry per CDR3 protein. The sample carries 350,000 to 400,000 distinct CDR3 sequences, 5.1% recorded once. The CDR3 extends over 16 amino acids. The ends were cut back, 0 bases at V and 0 bases at J, with 12 bases in the middle. Looked up from germline, CDR1 is LGHNA and CDR2 is YNFKEQ. This clonotype was detected many times. Stated time point: pre-sensitization, week 0. Regarding treatment: therapeutic diphenylcyclopropenone sensitization with weekly scalp DPC. The chain is built from TRBV4-2 and TRBJ2-7; D gene ambiguous. The sample in question was whole blood, obtained in connection with sensitization to the hapten diphenylcyclopropenone (DPC). The sequence derives from a woman aged 45 to 65 with alopecia areata. Some clones in this sample may be carry-over from other donors' samples. As DNA, the CDR3 is TGTGCCAGCAGCCAAGATATCTACCCAGACTCCTACGAGCAGTACTTC. This sequence encodes CASSQDIYPDSYEQYF.